This entry lists 29 T cell receptor beta chains sequenced from one sample in a study of blood T cell repertoires in COVID-19. Assay used: immunoSEQ multiplex PCR; TCRdb lists only in-frame clones, some missing. This table has some 50,000 clones, roughly 80% appearing once. What was sequenced was peripheral blood. The receptors here all came from a man over 45 with acute or convalescent COVID-19.

The V and J genes are TRBV4-1 and TRBJ1-5; the D gene is possibly TRBD1 (6 bases). The germline V and J ends were trimmed by 4 bases and 4 bases, with 11 bases remaining between them. Germline-derived CDR1 and CDR2 are MGHRA and YSYEKL. This CDR3 is 14 amino acids long. Here the CDR3 reads CASSPGQINQPQHF. CDR3 in DNA: TGCGCCAGCAGCCCAGGACAGATTAATCAGCCCCAGCATTTT.

V and J are TRBV14 and TRBJ2-7; D unresolved. V lost 0 bases, J lost 0 bases, and 9 bases lay in between. Germline V gene data show CDR1 as SGHDN and CDR2 as FVKESK. The CDR3 consists of 15 residues. The CDR3 spells CASSQDGLSSYEQYF. The CDR3 region has the DNA TGTGCCAGCAGCCAAGATGGGCTGTCCTCCTACGAGCAGTACTTC. Drawing the rest from reference TRBV14 and TRBJ2-7, the complete variable domain is EAGVTQFPSHSVIEKGQTVTLRCDPISGHDNLYWYRRVMGKEIKFLLHFVKESKQDESGMPNNRFLAERTGGTYSTLKVQPAELEDSGVYFCASSQDGLSSYEQYFGPGTRLTVT.

V is TRBV24-1 and J is TRBJ2-5; 9 bases agree with TRBD1. Trimming at V came to 2 bases and at J to 3 bases, leaving 12 bases not matched to a gene. The germline V gene encodes CDR1 KGHDR and CDR2 SFDVKD. The CDR3 runs to 18 residues. The CDR3 nucleotides are TGTGCCACCAGTGATTCGGGACAGGGAGGGTTCAAAAAAGAGACCCAGTACTTC. It is translated as CATSDSGQGGFKKETQYF.

This chain uses TRBV6-5 with TRBJ1-5; D gene unclear. The germline V and J ends were trimmed by 0 bases and 5 bases, with 14 bases remaining between them. This CDR3 is 16 amino acids long. Germline V CDR1 and CDR2: MNHEY, SVGAGI. The chain's CDR3 is CASSYSTPYQDQPQHF. CDR3 coding DNA: TGTGCCAGCAGTTACTCTACACCTTACCAAGATCAGCCCCAGCATTTT.

This chain connects TRBV2 to TRBJ1-2; perhaps TRBD1 as D (6 bases). The CDR3 has 11 residues. Germline CDR1 reads SNHLY; CDR2 reads FYNNEI. Trimming removed 10 bases at V and 8 bases at J, with 14 bases between. The chain's CDR3 is CATTGSGGYTF. The CDR3 DNA sequence: TGTGCCACGACAGGCTCGGGGGGCTACACCTTC.

The V and J genes are TRBV4-1 and TRBJ1-5, with 9 bases aligning to TRBD1. The CDR3 spans 16 residues. J gave up 2 bases and V 2 bases, and 4 bases lay outside the gene matches. Germline V CDR1 and CDR2: MGHRA, YSYEKL. CDR3 sequence reads: CASSQRQGDGNQPQHF. The CDR3 DNA reads as TGCGCCAGCAGCCAACGACAGGGGGACGGCAATCAGCCCCAGCATTTT.

In its sample, this clone was seen once. The chain employs TRBV5-1 and TRBJ1-3; D unclear. Germline V lookup: CDR1 SGHRS, CDR2 YFSETQ. The V and J ends lost 4 bases and 0 bases respectively, with 8 bases between them. The CDR3 loop spans 14 amino acids. CDR3 sequence: CASSLGYSGNTIYF. The CDR3 DNA reads TGCGCCAGCAGCCTCGGTTACTCTGGAAACACCATATATTTT.

V gene TRBV7-9 combines with J gene TRBJ1-5; D gene ambiguous. V was pared by 1 base and J by 3 bases, with 10 bases between. Germline CDR1 reads SEHNR; CDR2 reads FQNEAQ (reference sequence). This CDR3 contains 15 residues. The chain's CDR3 is CASSLGGINNQPQHF. The CDR3 DNA sequence: TGTGCCAGCAGCTTAGGAGGAATCAACAATCAGCCCCAGCATTTT.

The genes are TRBV2 and TRBJ2-1; D gene unclear. Germline V lookup: CDR1 SNHLY, CDR2 FYNNEI. CDR3 length equals 18 residues. Trimming removed 8 bases at V and 7 bases at J, with 30 bases between. For the CDR3, the DNA is TGTGCCAGCGCCCCGTCTCCCATTTGGGCATCAAGTAAGAATGAGCAGTTCTTC. It specifies CASAPSPIWASSKNEQFF.

The rearrangement joins TRBV6-1 to TRBJ2-5, with D possibly being TRBD2 (5 bases). Trimming stripped 0 bases from V and 4 bases from J, with 12 bases between. The CDR3 extends over 15 amino acids. Germline CDR1 and CDR2: MNHNS and SASEGT. The DNA of the CDR3 is TGTGCCAGCAGTGAAGCAGGGAGTTTCGGAGAGACCCAGTACTTC. It translates to CASSEAGSFGETQYF.

The chain recombines TRBV5-6 with TRBJ1-1; 7 bases are shared with TRBD1. This CDR3 is 13 amino acids long. V lost 0 bases to trimming and J lost 11 bases; unmatched junction nucleotides: 7. CDR1 SGHDT and CDR2 YYEEEE come from the germline V gene. CDR3: CASSLGQGKLAFF. The CDR3 DNA follows: TGTGCCAGCAGCTTGGGACAGGGAAAACTGGCTTTCTTT.

In this sample, this clone turned up a few times. The CDR3 loop reads CATSDFWGAGGSETQYF. CDR3 coding DNA: TGTGCCACCAGTGATTTCTGGGGGGCAGGGGGTTCAGAGACCCAGTACTTC. This chain connects TRBV24-1 to TRBJ2-5; TRBD1 might be the D (7 bases). The CDR3 extends over 17 amino acids. The ends were cut back, 1 base at V and 4 bases at J, with 18 bases in the middle. Germline V gene sequence: CDR1 KGHDR, CDR2 SFDVKD.

The chain combines TRBV19 with TRBJ1-6; D is undetermined. Germline-derived CDR1 and CDR2 are LNHDA and SQIVND (reference sequence). The V gene lost 3 bases and the J gene lost 7 bases, with 4 bases spanning the gap. The CDR3 sequence is 12 residues long. The CDR3 region is CASSIGNSPLHF. As DNA, the CDR3 is TGTGCCAGTAGTATCGGGAATTCACCCCTCCACTTT.

The chain uses TRBV29-1 and TRBJ2-1, with 8 bases matching TRBD2. Germline V gene data show CDR1 as SQVTM and CDR2 as ANQGSEA. CDR3 length: 15 residues. With V trimmed by 4 bases and J by 0 bases, 5 bases remained unmatched. As DNA, the CDR3 is TGCAGCGTTGCCCAGCGGGGGAGCTCCTACAATGAGCAGTTCTTC. Its translation is CSVAQRGSSYNEQFF.

The rearrangement joins TRBV28 to TRBJ1-3, with D hard to call. V was pared by 3 bases and J by 3 bases, with 6 bases between. The CDR3 is made up of 13 amino acids. In germline, CDR1 is MDHEN, CDR2 SYDVKM. The CDR3, as DNA: TGTGCCAGCAGTTTGCTCGGTGGAAACACCATATATTTT. Amino acid sequence: CASSLLGGNTIYF.

This clone is a singleton in its sample. The J gene is TRBJ1-1, the V gene TRBV3-1 (or the pseudogene TRBV3-2); tentatively, D is TRBD1 (5 bases). Germline CDR1 reads LGHDT; CDR2 reads YNNKEL (reference sequence). Trimming removed 3 bases at V and 3 bases at J, with 11 bases between. This CDR3 has 14 residues. The CDR3 is CASSQMIGDTEAFF. The CDR3, as DNA: TGTGCCAGCAGCCAGATGATAGGGGACACTGAAGCTTTCTTT.

This chain uses TRBV15 with TRBJ1-2; TRBD1 is a possible D gene (6 bases). Trimming left V 4 bases short and J 7 bases short, with 13 bases between. Germline V gene lookup returns CDR1 LNHNV and CDR2 YYDKDF (reference sequence). The CDR3 length is 13 residues. DNA for the CDR3: TGTGCCACCAGCAAGGGAAACAGGGTTGGCTACACCTTC. Protein: CATSKGNRVGYTF.

The chain combines TRBV4-1 with TRBJ1-2; 11 bases agree with TRBD1. The CDR3 is made up of 14 amino acids. The V and J ends lost 0 bases and 8 bases, in that order; junction bases with no gene match: 2. Per germline, CDR1 MGHRA and CDR2 YSYEKL. The CDR3 is CASSQEGTGGGYTF. The CDR3 coding sequence is TGCGCCAGCAGCCAAGAAGGGACAGGGGGAGGCTACACCTTC.

The chain recombines TRBV3-1 (or the pseudogene TRBV3-2) with TRBJ2-7, with D tentatively TRBD1 (6 bases). In germline, CDR1 is LGHDT, CDR2 YNNKEL (reference sequence). Trimming removed 3 bases at V and 7 bases at J, with 10 bases between. The CDR3 length is 12 residues. In DNA form, the CDR3 reads TGTGCCAGCAGCCACGATGACAGGGAGCAGTACTTC. This translates into CASSHDDREQYF.

V gene TRBV29-1 combines with J gene TRBJ2-5, with TRBD2 as a possible D gene (5 bases). This CDR3 contains 12 residues. The germline V gene has CDR1 SQVTM and CDR2 ANQGSEA. Trimming took 1 base from V and 9 from J, leaving 12 bases between them. The chain's CDR3 is CSVEVPAGAQYF. The CDR3 region has the DNA TGCAGCGTTGAAGTTCCGGCCGGGGCCCAGTACTTC.

In this sample, this clone turned up a few times. The chain combines TRBV9 with TRBJ2-7; TRBD2 agrees at 12 bases. Germline V lookup: CDR1 SGDLS, CDR2 YYNGEE. The CDR3 contains 15 residues. The V and J ends lost 3 bases and 6 bases, in that order; junction bases with no gene match: 7. The CDR3 spells CASSARLAGEGEQYF. CDR3 DNA sequence: TGTGCCAGCAGCGCTAGACTAGCGGGAGAAGGCGAGCAGTACTTC.

V is TRBV12-3 or TRBV12-4 and J is TRBJ2-3, with 8 bases identical to TRBD2. V lost 10 bases, J lost 6 bases, and 9 bases stayed unmatched. The CDR3 covers 13 residues. CDR3 coding DNA: TGTGCCACCGGAGCGGGGGTGGGTGATACGCAGTATTTT. Protein product: CATGAGVGDTQYF.

V gene TRBV3-1 (or the pseudogene TRBV3-2) combines with J gene TRBJ2-5; 7 bases align to TRBD1. The CDR3 sequence is 12 residues long. Germline V CDR1 and CDR2: LGHDT, YNNKEL (reference sequence). J gave up 7 bases and V 5 bases, and 4 bases lay outside the gene matches. CDR3 region: CASSAGGRTQYF. The DNA for the CDR3 is TGTGCCAGCAGCGCAGGGGGTAGGACCCAGTACTTC.

This chain links TRBV5-5 with TRBJ1-1; 9 bases agree with TRBD1. With 3 bases clipped from V and 11 bases from J, the junction kept 5 bases outside the gene matches. The CDR3 length is 12 residues. Per germline, CDR1 SGHKS and CDR2 YYEKEE (reference sequence). CDR3 protein: CASSSRTGDAFF. The DNA for the CDR3 is TGTGCCAGCAGCTCGAGGACAGGGGACGCTTTCTTT.

This clone has just one count. The V call is TRBV15, the J call TRBJ2-5; D remains unclear. Between the trimmed V and J ends, which lost 0 bases and 2 bases, there was a span of 7 bases. Per the germline V gene, CDR1 is LNHNV and CDR2 is YYDKDF (reference sequence). The CDR3 runs to 14 residues. The DNA for the CDR3 is TGTGCCACCAGCAGAGATACCAGGCAAGAGACCCAGTACTTC. Its translation: CATSRDTRQETQYF.

V gene TRBV7-3 combines with J gene TRBJ2-1; TRBD2 matches 13 bases. The trim removed 2 bases at V and 9 bases at J, leaving 16 bases unmatched. Germline assignment: CDR1 SGHTA and CDR2 FQGTGA. This CDR3 region has 19 residues. The CDR3 spells CASSLWKETGLAGEVEQFF. The CDR3 DNA reads TGTGCCAGCAGCTTATGGAAGGAGACTGGACTAGCGGGAGAGGTTGAGCAGTTCTTC.

The CDR3 here is CASSRLTGGRNSPLHF. For the CDR3, the DNA is TGTGCCAGCAGCCGTTTAACCGGGGGACGAAATTCACCCCTCCACTTT. The genes are TRBV3-1 (or the pseudogene TRBV3-2) and TRBJ1-6; D is possibly TRBD1 (5 bases). The CDR3 covers 16 residues. Germline V gene lookup returns CDR1 LGHDT and CDR2 YNNKEL (reference sequence). Trimming left V 4 bases short and J 7 bases short, with 17 bases between.

This chain joins TRBV19 and TRBJ2-2; the match to TRBD2 covers 7 bases. After removal of 3 bases from V and 4 bases from J, the junction contained 5 bases not matched to a gene. Germline V gene lookup returns CDR1 LNHDA and CDR2 SQIVND (reference sequence). This CDR3 comprises 15 residues. CDR3 sequence: CASSMSGEGTGELFF. The DNA for the CDR3 is TGTGCCAGTAGTATGAGCGGGGAGGGCACCGGGGAGCTGTTTTTT.

This clone was counted between two and nine times. The CDR3 sequence is CASSLEVGRGNNYGYTF. In DNA, the CDR3 is TGTGCCAGCAGCTTGGAGGTTGGCAGGGGGAATAACTATGGCTACACCTTC. The V and J genes are TRBV5-4 and TRBJ1-2; 7 positions agree with TRBD1. Germline CDR1 is SGHNT and CDR2 is YYREEE (reference sequence). CDR3 length: 17 residues. Losses at the gene ends were 0 bases for V and 1 base for J; bases not matched to a gene: 9.